What follows describes a single T cell receptor (beta chain). The length of the CDR3 is 14 residues. Germline V gene data show CDR1 as SGHDT and CDR2 as YYEEEE. V was trimmed by 4 bases and J by 5 bases, leaving 14 bases between them. The entry originates in a study of blood T cell repertoires in COVID-19. Using immunoSEQ multiplex PCR, the repertoire was profiled, and TCRdb retains in-frame clones only, with some absent. Found here are about 24,000 clones, 70% to 90% of them singletons; the top ten hold approximately 30%. This receptor was obtained from a man in his 70s with COVID-19, enrolled during active disease. Sequenced: peripheral blood. The chain carries TRBV5-6 and TRBJ2-3, with a possible D match to TRBD1 (5 bases). This chain's CDR3 is CASSQRDRGDTQYF. CDR3 coding DNA: TGTGCCAGCAGCCAAAGGGATAGGGGAGATACGCAGTATTTT. The full variable domain, rest sourced from reference TRBV5-6 and TRBJ2-3, is DAGVTQSPTHLIKTRGQQVTLRCSPKSGHDTVSWYQQALGQGPQFIFQYYEEEERQRGNFPDRFSGHQFPNYSSELNVNALLLGDSALYLCASSQRDRGDTQYFGPGTRLTVL.